These 17 T cell receptor beta chains were all obtained from the same sample, sequenced in a study of CD8+ T cells in alopecia areata. Extracted RNA was reverse transcribed, and the resulting cDNA served as sequencing template. Clones were sequenced by immunoSEQ multiplex PCR, and TCRdb holds only the in-frame ones, with some missing. Counted here are about 160,000 clones, 65% occurring once; the ten biggest clones make up over 0.85%. Noted treatment: oral pan-JAK inhibitor, 5-10 mg twice daily. This specimen consisted of CD4+ T cells sorted from blood, obtained at week 4, from a patient treated with tofacitinib. The receptor source for this set is a human donor with alopecia areata.

This clone turned up a few times. The chain couples TRBV5-1 to TRBJ2-1; D is undetermined. The CDR3 contains 16 residues. CDR1 is SGHRS, CDR2 YFSETQ, per germline. The V end was cut by 0 bases, the J end by 1 base, with 11 bases between. The CDR3 nucleotides are TGCGCCAGCAGCTTGGGGATGGACGGGTCCTACAATGAGCAGTTCTTC. Protein: CASSLGMDGSYNEQFF. The complete variable domain, with remaining parts taken from reference TRBV5-1 and TRBJ2-1, reads KAGVTQTPRYLIKTRGQQVTLSCSPISGHRSVSWYQQTPGQGLQFLFEYFSETQRNKGNFPGRFSGRQFSNSRSEMNVSTLELGDSALYLCASSLGMDGSYNEQFFGPGTRLTVL.

J is TRBJ1-3 and V is TRBV30; the D gene is possibly TRBD1 (5 bases). This CDR3 contains 14 residues. V lost 0 bases to trimming and J lost 3 bases, with 9 bases between them. CDR1 is GTSNPN and CDR2 is SVGIG in the germline V gene (reference sequence). The CDR3 is CAWSVLGVGNTIYF. CDR3 bases: TGTGCCTGGAGTGTACTGGGGGTTGGAAACACCATATATTTT.

The V call is TRBV7-2, the J call TRBJ2-1, with D possibly being TRBD1 (5 bases). CDR1 is SGHTA, CDR2 FQGNSA, per germline. This CDR3 has 15 residues. Trimming shortened V by 1 base and J by 5 bases, and 12 bases separated the two germline ends. Written as DNA, the CDR3 is TGTGCCAGCAGCTTAGTCGGCAGGGAAAACAATGAGCAGTTCTTC. Protein: CASSLVGRENNEQFF.

This clone was counted a few times. The gene calls are TRBV29-1 and TRBJ2-1; possibly TRBD1 for D (5 bases). This CDR3 region has 14 residues. V dropped 5 bases and J dropped 2 bases, with 13 bases sitting between them. Germline V CDR1 and CDR2: SQVTM, ANQGSEA. This CDR3 is CSVIVGATYNEQFF. The DNA of the CDR3 is TGCAGCGTTATTGTAGGGGCCACCTACAATGAGCAGTTCTTC.

This clone was counted only a few times. The J gene is TRBJ2-2, the V gene TRBV15, with 8 nucleotides matching TRBD1. After removal of 0 bases from V and 1 base from J, the junction contained 4 bases not matched to a gene. The CDR3 sequence is 17 residues long. In germline, CDR1 is LNHNV, CDR2 YYDKDF (reference sequence). The CDR3 here is CATSRDIGQGNTGELFF. The CDR3 DNA follows: TGTGCCACCAGCAGAGATATTGGACAGGGGAACACCGGGGAGCTGTTTTTT.

V is TRBV25-1 and J is TRBJ1-2, with a possible D match to TRBD1 (5 bases). Looked up from germline, CDR1 is MGHDK and CDR2 is SYGVNS. This CDR3 is built from 14 residues. The V and J ends lost 4 bases and 4 bases respectively, with 13 bases between them. The CDR3, as DNA: TGTGCCAGCAGTGCCGTGGGGGGGACCTATGGCTACACCTTC. Protein sequence: CASSAVGGTYGYTF.

V and J are TRBV2 and TRBJ2-4, with a possible D match to TRBD1 (5 bases). Per the germline V gene, CDR1 is SNHLY and CDR2 is FYNNEI. CDR3 length equals 13 residues. The V end was cut by 6 bases, the J end by 10 bases, with 16 bases between. The CDR3 nucleotides are TGTGCCAGCAGCCTACAGGCGCCAGGGATTCAGTACTTC. Its protein is CASSLQAPGIQYF.

The chain carries TRBV29-1 and TRBJ2-1; D is possibly TRBD2 (5 bases). The V gene lost 5 bases and the J gene lost 2 bases, with 13 bases spanning the gap. Per the germline V gene, CDR1 is SQVTM and CDR2 is ANQGSEA. The CDR3 has 14 amino acids. CDR3 sequence: CSVSPTTTYNEQFF. The CDR3 DNA sequence: TGCAGCGTTTCTCCGACTACGACCTACAATGAGCAGTTCTTC.

Here the CDR3 reads CASSQDSRAGETQYF. CDR3 DNA: TGTGCCAGCAGCCAAGATTCCAGGGCGGGGGAGACCCAGTACTTC. This rearrangement joins TRBV4-2 to TRBJ2-5; D may be TRBD2 (6 bases). CDR1 LGHNA and CDR2 YNFKEQ come from the germline V gene. The CDR3 loop spans 15 amino acids. Trimming pared 0 bases from V and 5 bases from J, leaving 13 bases between.

This chain connects TRBV12-5 to TRBJ2-5; D not resolved. V was cut by 1 base and J by 5 bases, with 8 bases left in between. This CDR3 comprises 13 residues. Germline V CDR1 and CDR2: LGHNT, FRNRAP. The CDR3 loop reads CASGLEERETQYF. Written as DNA, the CDR3 is TGTGCTAGTGGTTTGGAGGAACGGGAGACCCAGTACTTC.

This clone was counted once. V usage is TRBV5-1 and J usage is TRBJ2-2, with unresolved D. The CDR3 totals 16 residues. Germline CDR1 and CDR2: SGHRS and YFSETQ. V lost 0 bases and J lost 0, with 9 bases in between. The CDR3 loop reads CASSLALASNTGELFF. In DNA, the CDR3 is TGCGCCAGCAGCTTGGCCCTGGCGTCGAACACCGGGGAGCTGTTTTTT.

The gene calls are TRBV29-1 and TRBJ2-5, with no clear D. Germline lookup yields CDR1 SQVTM and CDR2 ANQGSEA. Trimming shortened V by 6 bases and J by 5 bases, and 19 bases separated the two germline ends. This CDR3 has 14 residues. This CDR3 reads CSVGPYERMETQYF. In DNA, the CDR3 is TGCAGCGTAGGGCCCTACGAACGGATGGAGACCCAGTACTTC.

The genes are TRBV4-1 and TRBJ1-2; TRBD1 aligns across 7 bases. This CDR3 contains 18 residues. In germline, CDR1 is MGHRA, CDR2 YSYEKL. J lost 6 bases, V lost 4 bases, and 20 bases had no gene match. The CDR3 coding sequence is TGCGCCAGCAGCCTATCACCGGGACAGCCTAGAATTTTGGATGGCTACACCTTC. Translated: CASSLSPGQPRILDGYTF.

The rearrangement links TRBV30 to TRBJ1-5; D unclear. The CDR3 runs to 14 residues. CDR1 and CDR2 from the germline V gene are GTSNPN and SVGIG (reference sequence). The V end lost 1 base, the J end lost 6 bases, and 13 bases lay between the germline ends. The CDR3 region has the DNA TGTGCCTGGAGTGGCCTCGGTGGACTTCAGCCCCAGCATTTT. Amino acid sequence: CAWSGLGGLQPQHF. Full variable domain (outside the CDR3, taken from reference TRBV30 and TRBJ1-5): SQTIHQWPATLVQPVGSPLSLECTVEGTSNPNLYWYRQAAGRGLQLLFYSVGIGQISSEVPQNLSASRPQDRQFILSSKKLLLSDSGFYLCAWSGLGGLQPQHFGDGTRLSIL.

The chain couples TRBV5-6 to TRBJ2-7, with D possibly matching TRBD2 (6 bases). Trimming removed 1 base at V and 3 bases at J, with 8 bases between. CDR3 length: 13 amino acids. Germline V gene lookup returns CDR1 SGHDT and CDR2 YYEEEE. The CDR3 sequence is CASSLHGGYEQYF. Written as DNA, the CDR3 is TGTGCCAGCAGCTTGCACGGGGGCTACGAGCAGTACTTC. The full variable domain, its missing parts supplied by reference TRBV5-6 and TRBJ2-7, is DAGVTQSPTHLIKTRGQQVTLRCSPKSGHDTVSWYQQALGQGPQFIFQYYEEEERQRGNFPDRFSGHQFPNYSSELNVNALLLGDSALYLCASSLHGGYEQYFGPGTRLTVT.

With regard to this clone: Within the sample, other DNA sequences also encode this same CDR3. The chain uses TRBV29-1 and TRBJ2-5; TRBD2 aligns across 8 bases. V gave up 5 bases and J gave up 5 bases; unmatched junction bases: 4. The germline gives CDR1 SQVTM, CDR2 ANQGSEA. The CDR3 contains 12 residues. This CDR3 reads CSVRSGGETQYF. CDR3 in DNA: TGCAGCGTTAGGAGCGGGGGTGAGACCCAGTACTTC.

This clone was recorded a few times. The gene calls are TRBV4-1 and TRBJ2-5; TRBD2 agrees at 8 bases. Germline trimming cut 1 base from V and 5 bases from J; bases unmatched to any gene: 15. Germline CDR1 MGHRA, CDR2 YSYEKL. This CDR3 is built from 18 residues. The CDR3 region has the DNA TGCGCCAGCAGCCAAGGATCCTCTGCCGGGGGGGCCGGTGAGACCCAGTACTTC. Translating gives CASSQGSSAGGAGETQYF.